This is a list of T cell receptor beta chains from one sample in a study of cytomegalovirus exposure and HLA in healthy donors. Data came from immunoSEQ multiplex PCR; TCRdb stores just in-frame clones and leaves some out. The table shows about 140,000 clones, with just under 85% occurring only once. The sample comprised PBMCs. The source of these receptors is a man younger than 45 in good health and CMV-seropositive. CDR3s leave out the opening cysteine and the closing phenylalanine or tryptophan. A D gene is named only where the DNA matches it firmly.

.	TRBV5-1	TRBJ2-7	ASSLGVQARYEQY
TRBD1	TRBV2	TRBJ2-5	ASIGQGSETQY
TRBD2	TRBV5-1	TRBJ2-1	ASSFRLAGGPGHNEQF
.	TRBV7-9	TRBJ2-3	ASRPQSDTQY
.	TRBV7-8	TRBJ2-7	ASSLSGPYEQY
.	TRBV19	TRBJ1-2	ATTLWGRDGYT
TRBD1	TRBV7-9	TRBJ1-2	ASSRDRGGYT
TRBD1	TRBV4-1	TRBJ1-2	ASSHTGQGATHGYT
TRBD1	TRBV30	TRBJ1-3	AWTKDRGFGNTIY
.	TRBV5-1	TRBJ2-5	ASSPTRGIETQY
TRBD1	TRBV2	TRBJ1-2	ASSLRQGAKNGYT
TRBD1	TRBV28	TRBJ1-2	ASSKGGTGYGYT
.	TRBV7-2	TRBJ2-5	ASSGGGGAGETQY
TRBD2	TRBV5-4	TRBJ2-5	ASSLLVRGGGQETQY
.	TRBV5-4	TRBJ2-5	ASSSGQLQETQY
TRBD1	TRBV27	TRBJ1-2	ASSPRQGGNYGYT
.	TRBV19	TRBJ2-5	ASSTRDSLRETQY
TRBD1	TRBV10-3	TRBJ2-2	AISETGGRTGELF
TRBD1	TRBV5-1	TRBJ1-4	ASSPGTGDIANEKLF